This is a list of T cell receptor beta chains from one sample in a study of CD8 T cells in ankylosing spondylitis. TCRdb itself ran the 5' RACE reads through MiXCR, one entry per CDR3 protein. The sample yields over 150,000 distinct CDR3 sequences, 15% to 20% seen once. Sequenced material: blood, either unsorted or a sorted T cell fraction (not recorded which). These receptors came from a male donor aged 10 to 30 with ankylosing spondylitis or in good health (not recorded which). CDR3s leave out the opening cysteine and the closing phenylalanine or tryptophan. Each record gives: CDR3 protein, J gene, V gene.

ASSLSGGLYNEQF	TRBJ2-1	TRBV7-9
AIKVTGLAGSNEQF	TRBJ2-1	TRBV10-3
SASPSGIGNQPQH	TRBJ1-5	TRBV20-1
ASSQGPSGSPSYNEQF	TRBJ2-1	TRBV4-2
ASSFTGGRSPLH	TRBJ1-6	TRBV11-2
ASSVGRDETDTQY	TRBJ2-3	TRBV2
ASSLFVDTQY	TRBJ2-3	TRBV4-2
ASSSGGDQPQH	TRBJ1-5	TRBV6-5
ASSPTGPPGEQF	TRBJ2-1	TRBV27
ASSLDEGGTYEQY	TRBJ2-7	TRBV5-1
SARGTGTDGYT	TRBJ1-2	TRBV29-1
ASSTSGLAGVDEQF	TRBJ2-1	TRBV6-1
ASSYSRTRAYNEQF	TRBJ2-1	TRBV7-2
ASSLTRSTGELF	TRBJ2-2	TRBV7-2
ATSGHRVFTEAF	TRBJ1-1	TRBV15
AWEFLGTGELF	TRBJ2-2	TRBV30
ASSEETTGLAGLYEQY	TRBJ2-7	TRBV6-1
SALGNTEAF	TRBJ1-1	TRBV20-1
ASSLGVTGELF	TRBJ2-2	TRBV27
ASSHQRDPDNEQF	TRBJ2-1	TRBV4-2
SARDSRGGTHTGELF	TRBJ2-2	TRBV20-1
ASSSRLSGNTDTQY	TRBJ2-3	TRBV28
ASSPSWGGNQPQH	TRBJ1-5	TRBV5-1
SAIRGQLTQY	TRBJ2-5	TRBV20-1
SARDDGRAWDTQY	TRBJ2-3	TRBV20-1
ASSSLRERGLAKNIQY	TRBJ2-4	TRBV6-2/TRBV6-3
ASSLMELSGNTIY	TRBJ1-3	TRBV12-3/TRBV12-4
ASSLPSPGTEAF	TRBJ1-1	TRBV11-2
ASSEGTSLTNEQF	TRBJ2-1	TRBV2